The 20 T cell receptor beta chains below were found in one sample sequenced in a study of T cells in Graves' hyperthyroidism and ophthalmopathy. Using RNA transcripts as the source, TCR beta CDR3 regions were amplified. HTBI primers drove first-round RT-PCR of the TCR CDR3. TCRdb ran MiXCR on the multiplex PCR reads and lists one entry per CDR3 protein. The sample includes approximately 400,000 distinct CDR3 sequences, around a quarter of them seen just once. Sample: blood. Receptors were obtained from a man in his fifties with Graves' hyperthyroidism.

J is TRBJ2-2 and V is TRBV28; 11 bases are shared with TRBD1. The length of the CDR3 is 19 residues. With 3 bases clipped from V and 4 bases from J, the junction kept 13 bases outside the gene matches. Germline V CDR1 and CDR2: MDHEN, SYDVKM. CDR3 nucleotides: TGTGCCAGCAGTTTTCCATCAAGGGGACAGGGGGTTGTCACCGGGGAGCTGTTTTTT. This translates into CASSFPSRGQGVVTGELFF.

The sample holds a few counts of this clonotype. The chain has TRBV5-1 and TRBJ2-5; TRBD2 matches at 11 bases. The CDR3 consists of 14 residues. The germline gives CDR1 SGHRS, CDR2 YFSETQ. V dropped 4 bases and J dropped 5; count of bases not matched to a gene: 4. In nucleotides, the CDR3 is TGCGCCAGCAGCACGGGACTAGCGGCGGAGACCCAGTACTTC. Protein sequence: CASSTGLAAETQYF. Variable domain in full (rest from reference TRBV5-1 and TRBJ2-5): KAGVTQTPRYLIKTRGQQVTLSCSPISGHRSVSWYQQTPGQGLQFLFEYFSETQRNKGNFPGRFSGRQFSNSRSEMNVSTLELGDSALYLCASSTGLAAETQYFGPGTRLLVL.

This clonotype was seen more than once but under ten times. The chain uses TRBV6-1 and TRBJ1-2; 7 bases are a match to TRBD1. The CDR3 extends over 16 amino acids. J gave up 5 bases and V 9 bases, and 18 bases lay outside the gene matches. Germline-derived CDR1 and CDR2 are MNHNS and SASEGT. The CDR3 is CASNPAGVGGHYGYTF. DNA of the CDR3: TGTGCCAGTAACCCGGCCGGGGTAGGGGGCCATTATGGCTACACCTTC.

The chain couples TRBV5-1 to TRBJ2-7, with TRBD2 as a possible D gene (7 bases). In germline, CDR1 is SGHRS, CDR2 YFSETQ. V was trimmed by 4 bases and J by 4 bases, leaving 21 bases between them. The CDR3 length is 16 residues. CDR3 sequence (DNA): TGCGCCAGCAGCAGGGAGGGGGACCATCTCATGTACGAGCAGTACTTC. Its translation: CASSREGDHLMYEQYF.

This chain's CDR3 is CATSVPLTDTQYF. In nucleotides, the CDR3 is TGTGCCACCAGTGTTCCACTGACAGATACGCAGTATTTT. The J gene is TRBJ2-3, the V gene TRBV24-1; D ambiguous. Trimming stripped 5 bases from V and 3 bases from J, with 8 bases between. Germline V gene sequence: CDR1 KGHDR, CDR2 SFDVKD. The CDR3 is 13 residues long.

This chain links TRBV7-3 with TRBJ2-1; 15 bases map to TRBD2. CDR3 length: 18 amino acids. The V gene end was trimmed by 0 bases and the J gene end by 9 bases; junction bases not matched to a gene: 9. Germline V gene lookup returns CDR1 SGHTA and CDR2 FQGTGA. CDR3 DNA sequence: TGTGCCAGCAGCTTAACAGAGGGACTAGCGGGAGGCGGGGGTGAGCAGTTCTTC. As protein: CASSLTEGLAGGGGEQFF.

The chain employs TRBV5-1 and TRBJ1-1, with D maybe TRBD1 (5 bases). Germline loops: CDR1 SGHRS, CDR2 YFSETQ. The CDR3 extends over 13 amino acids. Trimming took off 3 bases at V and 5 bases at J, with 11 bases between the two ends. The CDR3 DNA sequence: TGCGCCAGCAGCTGGGGGGACCGGACTGAAGCTTTCTTT. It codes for CASSWGDRTEAFF.

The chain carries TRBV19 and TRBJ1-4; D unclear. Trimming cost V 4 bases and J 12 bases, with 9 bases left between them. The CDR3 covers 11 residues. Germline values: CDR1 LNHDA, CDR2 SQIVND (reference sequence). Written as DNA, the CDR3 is TGTGCCAGTAGTACCCGGACTGAACTGTTTTTT. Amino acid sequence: CASSTRTELFF.

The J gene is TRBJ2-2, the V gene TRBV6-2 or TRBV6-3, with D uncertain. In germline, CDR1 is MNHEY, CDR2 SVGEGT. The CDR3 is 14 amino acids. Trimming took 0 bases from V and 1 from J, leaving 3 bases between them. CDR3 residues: CASSYSLNTGELFF. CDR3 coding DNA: TGTGCCAGCAGTTACTCTTTGAACACCGGGGAGCTGTTTTTT.

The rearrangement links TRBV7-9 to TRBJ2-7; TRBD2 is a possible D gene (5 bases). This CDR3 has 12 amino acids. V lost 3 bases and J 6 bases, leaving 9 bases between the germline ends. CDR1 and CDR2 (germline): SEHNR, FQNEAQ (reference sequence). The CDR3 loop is CASSFEDSEQYF. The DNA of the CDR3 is TGTGCCAGCAGCTTTGAGGACTCCGAGCAGTACTTC.

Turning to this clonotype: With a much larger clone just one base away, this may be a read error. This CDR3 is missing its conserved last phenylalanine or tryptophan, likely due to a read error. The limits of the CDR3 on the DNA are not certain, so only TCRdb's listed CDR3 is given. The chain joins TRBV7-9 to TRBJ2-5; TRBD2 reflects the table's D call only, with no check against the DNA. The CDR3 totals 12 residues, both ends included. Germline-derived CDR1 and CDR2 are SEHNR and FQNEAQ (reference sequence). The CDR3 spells CASSLGEGREYL.

In DNA form, the CDR3 reads TGTGCCTGGAGTGGAGAGGGGGTCGAGTTCTTC. Protein: CAWSGEGVEFF. This chain connects TRBV30 to TRBJ2-1; D might be TRBD1 (6 bases). V was clipped by 1 base and J by 14 bases, with 12 bases between them. Germline values: CDR1 GTSNPN, CDR2 SVGIG (reference sequence). The CDR3 extends over 11 amino acids. Full variable domain (remainder filled in from reference TRBV30 and TRBJ2-1): SQTIHQWPATLVQPVGSPLSLECTVEGTSNPNLYWYRQAAGRGLQLLFYSVGIGQISSEVPQNLSASRPQDRQFILSSKKLLLSDSGFYLCAWSGEGVEFFGPGTRLTVL.

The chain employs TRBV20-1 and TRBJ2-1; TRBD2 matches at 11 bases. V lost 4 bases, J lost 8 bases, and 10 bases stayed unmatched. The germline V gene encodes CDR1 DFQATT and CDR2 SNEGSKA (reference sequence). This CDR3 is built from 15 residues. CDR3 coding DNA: TGCAGTGCTAAATTAGCGGGAGGGCCGATAGATGAGCAGTTCTTC. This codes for CSAKLAGGPIDEQFF.

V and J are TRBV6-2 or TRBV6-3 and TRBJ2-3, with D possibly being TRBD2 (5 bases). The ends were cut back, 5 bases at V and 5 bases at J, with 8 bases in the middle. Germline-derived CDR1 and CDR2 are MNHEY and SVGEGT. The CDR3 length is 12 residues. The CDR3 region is CASSVGRDTQYF. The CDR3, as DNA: TGTGCCAGCAGTGTAGGGAGAGATACGCAGTATTTT.

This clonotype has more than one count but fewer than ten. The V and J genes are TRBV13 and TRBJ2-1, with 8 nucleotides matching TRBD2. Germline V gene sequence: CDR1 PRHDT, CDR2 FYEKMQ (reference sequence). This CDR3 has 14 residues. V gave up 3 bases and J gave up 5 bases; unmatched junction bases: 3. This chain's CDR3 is CASSFGTRHNEQFF. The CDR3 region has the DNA TGTGCCAGCAGCTTTGGGACTAGACACAATGAGCAGTTCTTC.

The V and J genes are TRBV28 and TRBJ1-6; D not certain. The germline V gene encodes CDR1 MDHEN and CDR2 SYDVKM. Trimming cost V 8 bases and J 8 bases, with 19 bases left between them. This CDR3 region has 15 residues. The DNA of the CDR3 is TGTGCCAGCGGCTACATGACGTTGTTAGATTCACCCCTCCACTTT. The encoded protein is CASGYMTLLDSPLHF.

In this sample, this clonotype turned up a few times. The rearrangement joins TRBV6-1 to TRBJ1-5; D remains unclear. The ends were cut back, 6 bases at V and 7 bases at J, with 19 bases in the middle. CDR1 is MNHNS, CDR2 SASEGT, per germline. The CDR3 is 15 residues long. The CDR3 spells CASRARKGAGQPQHF. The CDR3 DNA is TGTGCCAGCAGGGCCCGGAAGGGCGCGGGCCAGCCCCAGCATTTT.

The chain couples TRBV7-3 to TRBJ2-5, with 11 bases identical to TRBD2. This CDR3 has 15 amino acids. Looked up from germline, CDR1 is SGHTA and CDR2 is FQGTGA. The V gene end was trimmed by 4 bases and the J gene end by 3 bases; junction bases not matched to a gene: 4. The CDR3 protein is CASSSVAGGEETQYF. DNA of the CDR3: TGTGCCAGCAGCTCCGTAGCGGGGGGGGAAGAGACCCAGTACTTC.

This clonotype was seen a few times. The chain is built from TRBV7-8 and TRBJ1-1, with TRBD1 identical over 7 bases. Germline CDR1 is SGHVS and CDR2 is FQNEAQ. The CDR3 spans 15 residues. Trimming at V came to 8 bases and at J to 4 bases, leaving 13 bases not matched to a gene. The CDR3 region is CASARQGIIVTEAFF. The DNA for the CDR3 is TGTGCCAGCGCGAGACAGGGTATAATCGTCACTGAAGCTTTCTTT.

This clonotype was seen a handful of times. In DNA, the CDR3 is TGCAGCGTTTCTACAGGACCCTCCTACGAGCAGTACTTC. It encodes CSVSTGPSYEQYF. The chain employs TRBV29-1 and TRBJ2-7; TRBD1 might be the D (5 bases). Germline V gives CDR1 SQVTM, CDR2 ANQGSEA. Trimming pared 5 bases from V and 0 bases from J, leaving 11 bases between. This CDR3 comprises 13 residues.